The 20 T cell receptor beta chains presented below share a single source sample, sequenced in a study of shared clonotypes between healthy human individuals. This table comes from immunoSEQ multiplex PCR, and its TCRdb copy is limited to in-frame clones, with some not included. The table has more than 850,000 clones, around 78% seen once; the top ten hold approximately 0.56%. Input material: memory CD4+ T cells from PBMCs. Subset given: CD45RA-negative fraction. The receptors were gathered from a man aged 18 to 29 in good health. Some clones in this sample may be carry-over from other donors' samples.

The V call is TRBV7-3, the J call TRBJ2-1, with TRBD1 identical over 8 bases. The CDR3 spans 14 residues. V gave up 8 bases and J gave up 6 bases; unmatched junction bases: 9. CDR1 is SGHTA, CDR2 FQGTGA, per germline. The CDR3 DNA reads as TGTGCCAGCGCCCGGACAGGGCTCGGCAATGAGCAGTTCTTC. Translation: CASARTGLGNEQFF.

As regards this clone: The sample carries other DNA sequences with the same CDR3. The CDR3 region is CASSYGGEQYF. The CDR3 region has the DNA TGTGCCAGCAGTTACGGTGGCGAGCAGTACTTC. The V call is TRBV2, the J call TRBJ2-7; D is undetermined. Germline-derived CDR1 and CDR2 are SNHLY and FYNNEI. This CDR3 region has 11 residues. V was shortened by 5 bases and J by 6 bases, with 8 bases between the two germline ends.

The CDR3 here is CASSGQGAGDYGYTF. CDR3 DNA sequence: TGTGCCAGCAGTGGCCAGGGGGCGGGTGACTATGGCTACACCTTC. V usage is TRBV6-6 and J usage is TRBJ1-2; TRBD1 matches 8 bases. With 5 bases clipped from V and 3 bases from J, the junction kept 8 bases outside the gene matches. The CDR3 consists of 15 residues. Germline V CDR1 and CDR2: MNHNY, SVGAGI (reference sequence).

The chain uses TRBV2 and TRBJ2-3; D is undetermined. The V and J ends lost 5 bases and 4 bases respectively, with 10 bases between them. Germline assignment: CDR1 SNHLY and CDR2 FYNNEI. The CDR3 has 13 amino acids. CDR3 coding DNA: TGTGCCAGCAGTTTTGCAGAATCAGATACGCAGTATTTT. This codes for CASSFAESDTQYF.

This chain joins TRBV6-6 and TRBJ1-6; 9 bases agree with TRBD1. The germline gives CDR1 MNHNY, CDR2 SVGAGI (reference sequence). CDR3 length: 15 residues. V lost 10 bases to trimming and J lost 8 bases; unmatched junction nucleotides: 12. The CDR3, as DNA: TGTGCCACCAGAACTCTCGGGACAGGGTATTCACCCCTCCACTTT. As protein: CATRTLGTGYSPLHF.

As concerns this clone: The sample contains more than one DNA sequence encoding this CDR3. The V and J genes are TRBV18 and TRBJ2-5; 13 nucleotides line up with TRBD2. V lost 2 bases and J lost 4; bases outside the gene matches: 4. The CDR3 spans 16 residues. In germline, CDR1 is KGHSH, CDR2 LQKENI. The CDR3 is CASSPGLAGAGETQYF. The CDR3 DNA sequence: TGTGCCAGCTCACCAGGACTAGCGGGAGCAGGAGAGACCCAGTACTTC.

CDR3 sequence reads: CASSERGAGAGNTIYF. CDR3 coding DNA: TGTGCCAGCAGCGAGCGGGGCGCAGGCGCTGGAAACACCATATATTTT. J is TRBJ1-3 and V is TRBV9; perhaps TRBD1 as D (5 bases). V was pared by 3 bases and J by 2 bases, with 15 bases between. Germline V gene sequence: CDR1 SGDLS, CDR2 YYNGEE. There are 16 residues in the CDR3.

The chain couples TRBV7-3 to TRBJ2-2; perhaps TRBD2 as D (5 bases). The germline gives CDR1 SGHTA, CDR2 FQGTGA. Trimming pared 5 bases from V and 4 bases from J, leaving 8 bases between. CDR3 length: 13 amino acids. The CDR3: CASSPRGTGELFF. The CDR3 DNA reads TGTGCCAGCAGCCCCCGGGGCACCGGGGAGCTGTTTTTT.

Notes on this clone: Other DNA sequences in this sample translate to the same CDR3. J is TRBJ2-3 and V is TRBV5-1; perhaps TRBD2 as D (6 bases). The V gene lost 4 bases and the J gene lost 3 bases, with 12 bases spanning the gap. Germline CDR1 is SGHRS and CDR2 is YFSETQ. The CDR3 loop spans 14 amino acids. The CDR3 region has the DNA TGCGCCAGCAGCAGAACGAGCGGGACAGATACGCAGTATTTT. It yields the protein CASSRTSGTDTQYF. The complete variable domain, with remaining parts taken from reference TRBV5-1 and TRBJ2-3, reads KAGVTQTPRYLIKTRGQQVTLSCSPISGHRSVSWYQQTPGQGLQFLFEYFSETQRNKGNFPGRFSGRQFSNSRSEMNVSTLELGDSALYLCASSRTSGTDTQYFGPGTRLTVL.

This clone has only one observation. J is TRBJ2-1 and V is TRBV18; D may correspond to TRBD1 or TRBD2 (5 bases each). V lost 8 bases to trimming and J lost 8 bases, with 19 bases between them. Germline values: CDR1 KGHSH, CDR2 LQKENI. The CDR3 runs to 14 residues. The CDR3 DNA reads TGTGCCAGCCGAACCGGGGACCGAGGCGATGAGCAGTTCTTC. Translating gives CASRTGDRGDEQFF.

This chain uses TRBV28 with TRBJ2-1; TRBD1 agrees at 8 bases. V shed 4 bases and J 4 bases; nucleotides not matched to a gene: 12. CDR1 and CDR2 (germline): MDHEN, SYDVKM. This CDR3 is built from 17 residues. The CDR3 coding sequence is TGTGCCAGCAGTTCAACTGAACCGGGACAGGCTTACAATGAGCAGTTCTTC. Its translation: CASSSTEPGQAYNEQFF.

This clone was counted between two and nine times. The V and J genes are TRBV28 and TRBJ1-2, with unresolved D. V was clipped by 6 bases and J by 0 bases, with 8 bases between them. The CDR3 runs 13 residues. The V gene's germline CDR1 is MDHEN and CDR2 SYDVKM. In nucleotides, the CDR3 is TGTGCCAGCAGAGAAGGGACTAACTATGGCTACACCTTC. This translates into CASREGTNYGYTF.

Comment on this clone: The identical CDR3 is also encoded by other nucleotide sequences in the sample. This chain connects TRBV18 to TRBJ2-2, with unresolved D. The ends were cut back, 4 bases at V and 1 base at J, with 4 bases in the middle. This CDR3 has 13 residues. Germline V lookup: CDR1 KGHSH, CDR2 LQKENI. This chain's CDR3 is CASSLLNTGELFF. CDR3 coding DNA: TGTGCCAGCTCACTACTGAACACCGGGGAGCTGTTTTTT. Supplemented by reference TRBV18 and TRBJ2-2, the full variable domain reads NAGVMQNPRHLVRRRGQEARLRCSPMKGHSHVYWYRQLPEEGLKFMVYLQKENIIDESGMPKERFSAEFPKEGPSILRIQQVVRGDSAAYFCASSLLNTGELFFGEGSRLTVL.

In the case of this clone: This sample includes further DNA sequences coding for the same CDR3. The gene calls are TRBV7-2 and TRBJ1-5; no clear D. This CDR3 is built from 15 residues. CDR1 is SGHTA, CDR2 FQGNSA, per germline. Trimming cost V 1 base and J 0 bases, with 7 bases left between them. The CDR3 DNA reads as TGTGCCAGCAGCTTAGACACAGATAGCAATCAGCCCCAGCATTTT. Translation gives CASSLDTDSNQPQHF. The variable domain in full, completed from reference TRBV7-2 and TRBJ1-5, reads GAGVSQSPSNKVTEKGKDVELRCDPISGHTALYWYRQSLGQGLEFLIYFQGNSAPDKSGLPSDRFSAERTGGSVSTLTIQRTQQEDSAVYLCASSLDTDSNQPQHFGDGTRLSIL.

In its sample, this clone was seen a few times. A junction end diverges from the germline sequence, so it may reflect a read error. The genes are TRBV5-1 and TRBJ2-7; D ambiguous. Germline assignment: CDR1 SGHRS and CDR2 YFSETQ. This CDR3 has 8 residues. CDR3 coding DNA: TGCGCCAGCAGCTTGGGAAGGTTC. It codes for CASSLGRF.

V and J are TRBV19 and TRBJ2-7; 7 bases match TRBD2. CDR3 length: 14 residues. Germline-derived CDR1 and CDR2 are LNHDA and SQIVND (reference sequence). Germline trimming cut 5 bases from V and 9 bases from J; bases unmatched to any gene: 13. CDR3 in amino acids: CASSDSSGRVGQYF. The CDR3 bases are TGTGCCAGTAGTGATTCTAGCGGAAGAGTGGGGCAGTACTTC.

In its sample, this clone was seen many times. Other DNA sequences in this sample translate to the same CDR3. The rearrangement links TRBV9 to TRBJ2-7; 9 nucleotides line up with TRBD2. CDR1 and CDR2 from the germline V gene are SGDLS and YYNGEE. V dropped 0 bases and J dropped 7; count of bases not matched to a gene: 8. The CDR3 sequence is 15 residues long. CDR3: CASSVGLAGVWEQYF. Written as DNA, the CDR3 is TGTGCCAGCAGCGTAGGTTTAGCGGGGGTGTGGGAGCAGTACTTC.

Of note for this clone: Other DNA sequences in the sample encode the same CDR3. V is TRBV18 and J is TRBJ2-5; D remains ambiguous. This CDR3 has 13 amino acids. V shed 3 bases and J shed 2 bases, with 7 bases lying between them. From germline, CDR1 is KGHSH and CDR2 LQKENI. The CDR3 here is CASSPGVQETQYF. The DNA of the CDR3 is TGTGCCAGCTCACCGGGTGTTCAAGAGACCCAGTACTTC.

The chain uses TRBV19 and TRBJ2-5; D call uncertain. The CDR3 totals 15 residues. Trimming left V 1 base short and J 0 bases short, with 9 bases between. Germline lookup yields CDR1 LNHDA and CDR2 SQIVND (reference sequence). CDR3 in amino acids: CASSIGSVHQETQYF. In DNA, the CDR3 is TGTGCCAGTAGTATAGGTTCAGTCCACCAAGAGACCCAGTACTTC.

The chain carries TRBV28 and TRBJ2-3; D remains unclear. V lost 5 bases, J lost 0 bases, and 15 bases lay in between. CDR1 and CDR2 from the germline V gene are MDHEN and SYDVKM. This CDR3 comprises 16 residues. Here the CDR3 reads CASSLPGRQSTDTQYF. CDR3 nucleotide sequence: TGTGCCAGCAGTCTCCCGGGTAGGCAGAGCACAGATACGCAGTATTTT.